The 28 T cell receptor beta chains presented below share a single source sample, sequenced in a study of early T cells in non-severe SARS-CoV-2 infection. TCRdb recomputed calls from the 5' RACE reads with MiXCR, one row per CDR3 protein. The top ten clones hold about 0.59% of a sample with 75,000 to 100,000 distinct CDR3 sequences, about 15% of them seen once. The sample taken for sequencing was whole blood. The receptors come from an adult who was a healthcare worker with PCR-confirmed SARS-CoV-2 infection or an uninfected control (not recorded which).

The rearrangement joins TRBV10-2 to TRBJ2-3; D unclear. V lost 0 bases, J lost 6 bases, and 13 bases lay in between. The length of the CDR3 is 15 residues. From germline, CDR1 is WSHSY and CDR2 SAAADI. The CDR3 DNA is TGCGCCAGCAGTGAGTCGCTTGCGTCCGCGGATACGCAGTATTTT. Its protein is CASSESLASADTQYF.

This clonotype was observed once. This rearrangement joins TRBV30 to TRBJ1-3; maybe TRBD1 (6 bases). Germline V CDR1 and CDR2: GTSNPN, SVGIG (reference sequence). This CDR3 has 15 amino acids. V was trimmed by 0 bases and J by 0 bases, leaving 9 bases between them. The CDR3 region is CAWSVGQPSGNTIYF. For the CDR3, the DNA is TGTGCCTGGAGTGTAGGACAGCCCTCTGGAAACACCATATATTTT.

In this sample, this clonotype turned up many times. This sequence joins TRBV3-1 and TRBJ2-6, with D hard to call. CDR1 LGHDT and CDR2 YNNKEL come from the germline V gene (reference sequence). The CDR3 runs to 18 residues. With 3 bases removed from V and 2 bases from J, the gap between germline ends came to 17 bases. CDR3 loop: CASSHWKGEVPGANVLTF. Here the CDR3 DNA reads TGTGCCAGCAGCCATTGGAAGGGTGAGGTCCCTGGGGCCAACGTCCTGACTTTC.

The CDR3 protein is CSVEKQGNEKLFF. The CDR3 coding sequence is TGCAGCGTCGAAAAACAGGGGAATGAAAAACTGTTTTTT. The chain joins TRBV29-1 to TRBJ1-4; 7 bases are a match to TRBD1. J lost 5 bases, V lost 6 bases, and 6 bases had no gene match. Germline loops: CDR1 SQVTM, CDR2 ANQGSEA. CDR3 size: 13 residues.

The CDR3 DNA sequence: TGTGCCAGCAAAATTGGGACGGGGAGCAATGAGCAGTTCTTC. Translating it yields CASKIGTGSNEQFF. This rearrangement joins TRBV12-3 or TRBV12-4 to TRBJ2-1; D possibly uses TRBD1 or TRBD2 (5 bases each). The V gene lost 7 bases and the J gene lost 6 bases, with 16 bases spanning the gap. The CDR3 loop spans 14 amino acids.

This clonotype showed up just a few times. The CDR3 sequence: CASSQLLGTSAYEQYF. The CDR3 DNA is TGTGCCAGCAGCCAACTTTTGGGGACTAGCGCCTACGAGCAGTACTTC. The chain has TRBV4-2 and TRBJ2-7; 10 bases match TRBD2. The CDR3 loop spans 16 amino acids. The ends lost 2 bases at V and 2 bases at J; junction bases unmatched: 6. Per the germline V gene, CDR1 is LGHNA and CDR2 is YNFKEQ.

In this sample, this clonotype turned up a few times. The genes are TRBV12-3 or TRBV12-4 and TRBJ1-1, with D possibly TRBD1 on 5 matching bases. V lost 7 bases to trimming and J lost 3 bases, with 15 bases between them. The CDR3 is 14 amino acids. In nucleotides, the CDR3 is TGTGCCAGCACCGATCCCGGGACTTACACTGAAGCTTTCTTT. Translated, it gives CASTDPGTYTEAFF.

CDR3 region: CASSLSRTVTGELFF. The CDR3 region has the DNA TGTGCCAGCAGCTTATCAAGGACGGTAACCGGGGAGCTGTTTTTT. The V call is TRBV7-6, the J call TRBJ2-2; D call uncertain. The CDR3 runs to 15 residues. Germline V gives CDR1 SGHVS, CDR2 FNYEAQ. Trimming cost V 2 bases and J 5 bases, with 12 bases left between them.

The V and J genes are TRBV29-1 and TRBJ1-2, with TRBD1 matching 11 bases. Germline lookup yields CDR1 SQVTM and CDR2 ANQGSEA. J was trimmed by 12 bases and V by 6 bases; bases with no gene match: 9. The CDR3 length is 12 residues. The CDR3 loop reads CSVPGQGVADTF. CDR3 sequence (DNA): TGCAGCGTACCGGGACAGGGGGTAGCGGACACCTTC.

This clonotype has just a few counts. The chain has TRBV10-3 and TRBJ2-1; TRBD2 aligns across 7 bases. CDR1 is ENHRY, CDR2 SYGVKD, per germline. This CDR3 spans 11 amino acids. V trimming: 6 bases; J trimming: 10 bases; junction bases outside the gene matches: 3. CDR3 sequence: CAIRGEGEQFF. CDR3 bases: TGTGCCATCAGAGGGGAGGGCGAGCAGTTCTTC.

The CDR3 sequence is CASSQDYRGRSYEQYF. DNA for the CDR3: TGTGCCAGCAGCCAAGATTACCGGGGCCGCTCTTACGAGCAGTACTTC. This chain links TRBV3-1 with TRBJ2-7, with D tentatively TRBD1 or TRBD2 (5 bases each). V lost 0 bases and J 4 bases, leaving 16 bases between the germline ends. The CDR3 has 16 amino acids. Germline lookup yields CDR1 LGHDT and CDR2 YNNKEL (reference sequence).

The CDR3 region is CASSYQSVSTDTQYF. The DNA for the CDR3 is TGTGCCAGCAGTTACCAGTCGGTTAGCACAGATACGCAGTATTTT. The chain combines TRBV6-2 or TRBV6-3 with TRBJ2-3; D is unclear. Trimming removed 2 bases at V and 0 bases at J, with 9 bases between. CDR1 and CDR2 (germline): MNHEY, SVGEGT. The CDR3 runs 15 residues.

The rearrangement uses TRBV2 and TRBJ1-5, with 8 positions matching TRBD1. V was clipped by 5 bases and J by 1 base; unmatched bases: 7. The germline CDR1 and CDR2 sequences are SNHLY and FYNNEI. CDR3 size: 16 residues. CDR3 sequence (DNA): TGTGCCAGCAGTTTTTTTCAGGGGGCCAGCAATCAGCCCCAGCATTTT. It specifies CASSFFQGASNQPQHF.

The table lists this clonotype with a few counts. The chain has TRBV3-1 and TRBJ1-2, with D maybe TRBD1 (5 bases). From germline, CDR1 is LGHDT and CDR2 YNNKEL (reference sequence). V was pared by 0 bases and J by 6 bases, with 14 bases between. CDR3 length: 15 residues. The CDR3 loop is CASSQDPGRKDGYTF. The CDR3 nucleotides are TGTGCCAGCAGCCAAGATCCGGGACGGAAAGATGGCTACACCTTC.

The gene calls are TRBV12-3 or TRBV12-4 and TRBJ2-3; D is possibly TRBD2 (5 bases). Trimming removed 7 bases at V and 2 bases at J, with 13 bases between. The CDR3 loop spans 14 amino acids. CDR3 residues: CASTGSTATDTQYF. The CDR3, as DNA: TGTGCCAGCACGGGGAGCACGGCCACAGATACGCAGTATTTT.

In this sample, this clonotype turned up many times. This chain uses TRBV5-4 with TRBJ2-1; TRBD2 is a possible D gene (5 bases). V was clipped by 4 bases and J by 6 bases, with 11 bases between them. Germline CDR1 is SGHNT and CDR2 is YYREEE (reference sequence). The CDR3 length is 13 residues. This chain's CDR3 is CASSPGSSNEQFF. CDR3 in DNA: TGTGCCAGCAGCCCGGGGAGTTCCAATGAGCAGTTCTTC.

V and J are TRBV7-6 and TRBJ1-2; no definite D call. Trimming took off 4 bases at V and 4 bases at J, with 7 bases between the two ends. The germline V gene has CDR1 SGHVS and CDR2 FNYEAQ. The CDR3 consists of 12 residues. In DNA form, the CDR3 reads TGTGCCAGCAGCTCAGGACTCTATGGCTACACCTTC. Protein sequence: CASSSGLYGYTF.

V gene TRBV30 combines with J gene TRBJ1-5, with D possibly TRBD1 on 5 matching bases. Trimming removed 3 bases at V and 3 bases at J, with 12 bases between. The CDR3 loop spans 14 amino acids. Per the germline V gene, CDR1 is GTSNPN and CDR2 is SVGIG (reference sequence). CDR3 in DNA: TGTGCCTGGAGCCCCGACAGTTACAATCAGCCCCAGCATTTT. As protein: CAWSPDSYNQPQHF.

The J gene is TRBJ2-1, the V gene TRBV30; 7 bases line up with TRBD1. V gave up 7 bases and J gave up 3 bases; unmatched junction bases: 12. Germline loops: CDR1 GTSNPN, CDR2 SVGIG (reference sequence). The CDR3 contains 15 residues. Written as DNA, the CDR3 is TGTGCCTCAAAACTCCGGGACAGAAACTACAATGAGCAGTTCTTC. Amino acid sequence: CASKLRDRNYNEQFF.

This clonotype came up a few times. DNA of the CDR3: TGTGCCAGCAGGAGCACTGAAGCTTTCTTT. Amino acid sequence: CASRSTEAFF. This sequence joins TRBV6-1 and TRBJ1-1; no firm D call. CDR3 length equals 10 residues. V was clipped by 6 bases and J by 4 bases, with 3 bases between them. The germline gives CDR1 MNHNS, CDR2 SASEGT.

Only a few counts were recorded for this clonotype. The V call is TRBV5-1, the J call TRBJ2-5, with 12 bases fitting TRBD1. CDR1 is SGHRS, CDR2 YFSETQ, per germline. The CDR3 has 17 residues. Unmatched junction bases numbered 12, after V lost 4 bases and J lost 5 bases. CDR3 protein: CASSPTIGTGGGETQYF. For the CDR3, the DNA is TGCGCCAGCAGCCCAACGATAGGGACAGGGGGCGGCGAGACCCAGTACTTC.

CDR3 loop: CASRRDQITEAFF. Here the CDR3 DNA reads TGCGCCAGCAGACGGGATCAGATCACTGAAGCTTTCTTT. The rearrangement joins TRBV10-1 to TRBJ1-1; no clear D. Trimming shortened V by 6 bases and J by 4 bases, and 12 bases separated the two germline ends. The CDR3 consists of 13 residues. Germline CDR1 reads WNHNN; CDR2 reads SYGVQD (reference sequence).

This sequence joins TRBV3-1 and TRBJ1-6, with D hard to call. V lost 2 bases, J lost 7 bases, and 15 bases lay in between. Germline lookup yields CDR1 LGHDT and CDR2 YNNKEL (reference sequence). The length of the CDR3 is 16 residues. DNA of the CDR3: TGTGCCAGCAGCCAAATGGGAGGGAATGAGAATTCACCCCTCCACTTT. It codes for CASSQMGGNENSPLHF.

V gene TRBV30 combines with J gene TRBJ2-5; TRBD1 is a possible D gene (6 bases). Per germline, CDR1 GTSNPN and CDR2 SVGIG (reference sequence). The ends were cut back, 3 bases at V and 4 bases at J, with 12 bases in the middle. CDR3 length equals 13 residues. CDR3 nucleotides: TGTGCCTGGAGGGGTCAGGGGAGAGAGACCCAGTACTTC. It translates to CAWRGQGRETQYF.

The J gene is TRBJ2-5, the V gene TRBV5-4, with 8 nucleotides matching TRBD1. After removal of 1 base from V and 5 bases from J, the junction contained 4 bases not matched to a gene. The CDR3 is 14 amino acids. CDR1 is SGHNT, CDR2 YYREEE, per germline (reference sequence). The CDR3 DNA reads as TGTGCCAGCAGCTTGCAGGGGGCGCGGGAGACCCAGTACTTC. The encoded protein is CASSLQGARETQYF. Full variable domain (outside the CDR3, taken from reference TRBV5-4 and TRBJ2-5): ETGVTQSPTHLIKTRGQQVTLRCSSQSGHNTVSWYQQALGQGPQFIFQYYREEENGRGNFPPRFSGLQFPNYSSELNVNALELDDSALYLCASSLQGARETQYFGPGTRLLVL.

At least ten counts were recorded for this clonotype. V gene TRBV5-1 combines with J gene TRBJ1-6, with TRBD1 matching over 7 bases. This CDR3 contains 16 residues. Germline V CDR1 and CDR2: SGHRS, YFSETQ. The V gene end was trimmed by 4 bases and the J gene end by 7 bases; junction bases not matched to a gene: 11. The CDR3 DNA follows: TGCGCCAGCAGCCTTACTCCGGGACAGAGAAATTCACCCCTCCACTTT. This sequence encodes CASSLTPGQRNSPLHF.

The chain joins TRBV20-1 to TRBJ1-1; weak D call: TRBD1 (5 bases). V was pared by 5 bases and J by 3 bases, with 16 bases between. This CDR3 is built from 14 residues. From germline, CDR1 is DFQATT and CDR2 SNEGSKA (reference sequence). The CDR3 DNA follows: TGCAGTGCTCTTAAGGGACCAGGGCACACTGAAGCTTTCTTT. Its protein is CSALKGPGHTEAFF.

The rearrangement joins TRBV12-3 or TRBV12-4 to TRBJ2-3; weak D call: TRBD1 (6 bases). CDR3 size: 15 residues. Trimming pared 6 bases from V and 4 bases from J, leaving 17 bases between. The CDR3 loop reads CASSHKGDLADTQYF. In nucleotides, the CDR3 is TGTGCCAGCAGCCATAAGGGGGATTTAGCAGATACGCAGTATTTT.